What follows describes a single T cell receptor (beta chain). These data come from a study of blood T cell repertoires in COVID-19. As for the study in general: Samples came from the United States, Italy and Spain, spanning acute and convalescent COVID-19.

CDR3 length: 15 amino acids. Between the trimmed V and J ends, which lost 7 bases and 1 base, there was a span of 16 bases. Germline lookup yields CDR1 LNHDA and CDR2 SQIVND (reference sequence). Sequencing was performed with immunoSEQ multiplex PCR; in TCRdb, only in-frame clones are kept and a portion is missing. Counted here are roughly 520,000 clones, roughly 90% occurring once; the ten biggest clones make up approximately 2%. Individuals drawn from 20 to 30 US areas were roughly 18 to 95 years old. Cohort assignment relied on participant-reported clinical history. Donors of Cohort 3 who recovered were those that had two negative PCRs, clearance, or symptom resolution.

The clonotype was recovered from a middle-aged woman who had recovered from COVID-19. The genes are TRBV19 and TRBJ1-2; a weak D match, TRBD1 (5 bases). Sequenced sample: PBMCs or T cells enriched from blood (not recorded which). CDR3 residues: CASTPPGGINYGYTF. The CDR3 DNA reads as TGTGCCAGTACCCCTCCCGGGGGTATTAACTATGGCTACACCTTC.